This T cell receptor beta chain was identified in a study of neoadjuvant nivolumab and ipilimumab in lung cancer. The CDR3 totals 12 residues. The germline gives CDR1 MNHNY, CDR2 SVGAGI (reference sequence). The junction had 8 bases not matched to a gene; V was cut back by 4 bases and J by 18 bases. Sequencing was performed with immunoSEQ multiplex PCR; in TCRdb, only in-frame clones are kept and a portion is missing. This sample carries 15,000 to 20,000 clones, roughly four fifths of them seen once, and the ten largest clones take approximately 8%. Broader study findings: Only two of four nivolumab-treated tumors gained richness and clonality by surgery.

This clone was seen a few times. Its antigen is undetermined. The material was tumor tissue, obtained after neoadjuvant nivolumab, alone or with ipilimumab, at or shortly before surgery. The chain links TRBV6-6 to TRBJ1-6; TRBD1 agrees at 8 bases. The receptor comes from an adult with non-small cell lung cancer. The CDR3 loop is CASSSGQVPSHF. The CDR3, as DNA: TGTGCCAGCAGTTCGGGACAGGTGCCTTCCCACTTT.